The subject of this entry is one TCR beta chain. The antigen this receptor binds is unknown. No qualities accompany the bases; no much larger clone lies one base away. The data were taken from a study of shared clonotypes between healthy human individuals (dated by TCRdb to between 2020 and 2021). At the level of the whole study: Two women and a few men aged 18 to 49 years were included in the cohort. For each donor, three plates each were used for CD4 naive and CD4 memory, two plates were used for CD8 naive, and one plate was used for CD8 memory. Blood TCR repertoires of about 5 healthy adults were deeply sequenced to estimate repertoire size and the extent of clonotype sharing between individuals. To increase sequencing depth and limit assay-specific biases, different laboratories used diverse techniques to prepare libraries and sequence TCR repertoires. Per donor, leukapheresis produced somewhere between about 0.85 and 10 billion PBMCs. Overall study results and their limits: Based on pairwise subsampling, the degree of clonotype sharing among donors was expected to be affected by sequencing depth. The genetic and exposure-history diversity represented was limited by the small number of donors. Sharing across a few donors was observed for approximately 5% of naive CD4, over 3% of naive CD8, 2% to 2.5% of memory CD4, and around 0.4% of memory CD8 clonotypes. Even with the large sequencing depth, rarefaction of the sorted-subset datasets indicated that sequencing was incomplete. Estimated clonotype richness was generally larger for naive than for memory subsets. Compared with non-shared clonotypes, the clonotypes found in all four sorted-subset donors had higher generation probabilities. Sampling was restricted to blood, and TCR repertoires in tissue are likely to differ from TCR repertoires in blood.

The donors were healthy, HIV-negative adults with no recently reported acute infections or vaccinations. All donors were Caucasian adults living in Nashville, Tennessee, USA. CD4+ T cells were enriched by magnetic negative selection; naive cells were then positively selected on CD45RA, and the negative fraction formed the memory subset. After blood collection by leukapheresis, PBMCs were isolated using Ficoll-Histopaque density gradient centrifugation and then cryopreserved in the vapor phase of liquid nitrogen. Purity and quantity of every magnetically sorted T cell population were checked by analytical flow cytometry. Genomic DNA was isolated from each sorted fraction and quantified by UV absorbance on a Nanodrop 2000c. TCR CDR3 regions were amplified from genomic DNA by multiplex PCR using the deep immunoSEQ assay. For each cell subset, the extracted genomic DNA was distributed evenly across all wells of several immunoSEQ 96-well plates, and each plate served as one replicate. For sorted subsets, roughly 200 ng genomic DNA, equal to 30,000 or so T cell genomes, was loaded into each replicate PCR. Purified libraries were measured with a Qubit 3.0 fluorometer, size-checked on a Bioanalyzer 2100, and measured again with the KAPA Library Quantification kit. A separate single-read 150-cycle Illumina NextSeq 550 flow cell was used to sequence each immunoSEQ 96-well plate. The paper's data handling went like this. Because the immunoSEQ output held only junctional sequences and lacked quality scores, the filtering could not match the filtering applied to full-length reads. Sequences were annotated with PyIR, a Python wrapper for IgBLAST v1.9, using IMGT germline references to assign V/J genes and CDR3. Any read was removed if the V/J assignment was weak (E-value above 1e-6), the CDR3 was missing, or the read contained stop codons, out-of-frame junctions, or ambiguous translated residues. V3J clonotypes were defined by identical inferred V gene, J gene, and CDR3 amino acid sequence. Percentage overlap between repertoires was calculated by dividing the number of shared unique clonotypes by the size of the smaller repertoire. Richness of each repertoire was evaluated using RTK rarefaction, the Chao1 estimator, and Recon v2.1 estimates of unobserved clonotypes. OLGA was used to compute generation probabilities for all TCRbeta clonotypes that the gDNA method yielded from a few donors. TCRdb carries this immuneACCESS record with in-frame sequences only. Its versions omit some clonotypes, under half of them owing to an unresolved V gene in the studies checked, with the rest unexplained. V and J calls and clone size are as listed in that table; D and trimming were resolved from the DNA. This sample is represented by approximately 1,500,000 clones; 98% of them were singletons. Clones ranked in the top ten supply about 0.45% of the sample.

CDR1 and CDR2, per the germline V gene (reference sequence), are SGHNT and YYREEE. The CDR3 holds 16 amino acids from the cysteine to the phenylalanine. The sequence is cut down to CDR3 DNA, 48 bases in frame from base 1. V sheds 0 bases and J sheds 0 bases, leaving 10 bases between their ends. Sample: naive CD4+ T cells sorted from blood. The cell subset or site label on this specimen signifies: CD45RA+ positively selected. The sequence links TRBV5-4 to TRBJ2-1, with the identity of the D gene unclear. This TCR derives from a man aged 25 to 45 in good health. The CDR3 amino acid sequence is: CASSLVRVSSYNEQFF. The sequenced DNA is TGTGCCAGCAGCTTGGTTCGGGTAAGCTCCTACAATGAGCAGTTCTTC.